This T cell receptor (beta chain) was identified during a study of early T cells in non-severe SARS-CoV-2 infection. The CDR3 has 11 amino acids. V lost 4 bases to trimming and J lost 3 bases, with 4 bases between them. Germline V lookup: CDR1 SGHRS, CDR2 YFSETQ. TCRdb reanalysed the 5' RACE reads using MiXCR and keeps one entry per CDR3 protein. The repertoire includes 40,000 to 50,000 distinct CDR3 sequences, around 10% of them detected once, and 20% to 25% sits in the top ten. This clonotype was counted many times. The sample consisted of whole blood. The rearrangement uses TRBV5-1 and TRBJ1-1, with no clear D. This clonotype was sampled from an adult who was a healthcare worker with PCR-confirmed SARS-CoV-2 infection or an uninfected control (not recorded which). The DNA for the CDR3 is TGCGCCAGCAGCGCGGACACTGAAGCTTTCTTT. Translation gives CASSADTEAFF.